Shown below are 24 T cell receptor beta chains from a single sample sequenced in a study of T-cell memory formation after mild COVID-19. TCRdb itself ran the 5' RACE reads through MiXCR, one entry per CDR3 protein. Of 470,000 or so distinct CDR3 sequences in the sample, 20% to 25% are singletons; the top ten hold about 12%. Sequencing used PBMCs or a T cell subset sorted from them (not recorded which). The receptors were gathered from an adult woman who had mild COVID-19 (a few samples of this study predate the infection). Cell type and time point are not known.

The CDR3 bases are TGTGCCAGTATTGGACTAGCGGGGAACACCGGGGAGCTGTTTTTT. Translating it yields CASIGLAGNTGELFF. The chain combines TRBV19 with TRBJ2-2; 11 nucleotides match TRBD2. The CDR3 has 15 residues. The trim removed 7 bases at V and 1 base at J, leaving 2 bases unmatched. Germline CDR1 is LNHDA and CDR2 is SQIVND (reference sequence).

Worth noting for this clonotype: The junction does not match germline at one end; this may be a read error. This chain connects TRBV18 to TRBJ1-1, with D possibly TRBD1 on 6 matching bases. Germline CDR1 and CDR2: KGHSH and LQKENI. The CDR3 extends over 15 amino acids. This CDR3 is CASSPPGGLNAEAFF. CDR3 DNA sequence: TGTGCCAGCTCACCACCGGGGGGCCTGAACGCTGAAGCTTTCTTT.

This chain links TRBV27 with TRBJ2-1; 15 bases are a match to TRBD2. Germline CDR1 reads MNHEY; CDR2 reads SMNVEV (reference sequence). This CDR3 spans 21 amino acids. V gave up 5 bases and J gave up 0 bases; unmatched junction bases: 14. For the CDR3, the DNA is TGTGCCAGCAGTGTAGAGGGGACTAGCGGGGGGTACATGAGCTCCTACAATGAGCAGTTCTTC. Translated: CASSVEGTSGGYMSSYNEQFF.

The chain uses TRBV20-1 and TRBJ2-3, with 9 bases aligning to TRBD1. V shed 2 bases and J 2 bases; nucleotides not matched to a gene: 5. Germline values: CDR1 DFQATT, CDR2 SNEGSKA (reference sequence). There are 15 residues in the CDR3. The DNA for the CDR3 is TGCAGTGCTAGATCGGGACAGGGAAACACAGATACGCAGTATTTT. Translating it yields CSARSGQGNTDTQYF.

The genes are TRBV12-3 or TRBV12-4 and TRBJ2-2; TRBD1 matches at 8 bases. This CDR3 comprises 19 residues. J lost 0 bases, V lost 4 bases, and 13 bases had no gene match. Here the CDR3 DNA reads TGTGCCAGCAGTTCGGGGACAGGCGTAACCCTCTCGAACACCGGGGAGCTGTTTTTT. This sequence encodes CASSSGTGVTLSNTGELFF.

This rearrangement joins TRBV5-5 to TRBJ1-2; TRBD1 matches at 9 bases. V was clipped by 5 bases and J by 2 bases; unmatched bases: 10. In germline, CDR1 is SGHKS, CDR2 YYEKEE (reference sequence). The CDR3 spans 16 residues. DNA of the CDR3: TGTGCCAGCAGTATTGGACAGGGGCGAACAAACTATGGCTACACCTTC. Its translation is CASSIGQGRTNYGYTF. Full variable domain (missing parts from reference TRBV5-5 and TRBJ1-2): DAGVTQSPTHLIKTRGQQVTLRCSPISGHKSVSWYQQVLGQGPQFIFQYYEKEERGRGNFPDRFSARQFPNYSSELNVNALLLGDSALYLCASSIGQGRTNYGYTFGSGTRLTVV.

This clonotype was seen only a few times. J is TRBJ2-5 and V is TRBV4-1; D possibly uses TRBD1 or TRBD2 (5 bases each). Germline values: CDR1 MGHRA, CDR2 YSYEKL. Trimming left V 1 base short and J 5 bases short, with 17 bases between. The CDR3 runs 16 residues. The CDR3 sequence is CASSQAYRSASETQYF. Here the CDR3 DNA reads TGCGCCAGCAGCCAAGCCTACAGGTCGGCTAGCGAGACCCAGTACTTC.

This clonotype was seen more than once but under ten times. This chain connects TRBV20-1 to TRBJ2-7; TRBD1 matches at 9 bases. V lost 4 bases, J lost 4 bases, and 5 bases stayed unmatched. Germline CDR1 and CDR2: DFQATT and SNEGSKA (reference sequence). The CDR3 has 13 amino acids. The CDR3 DNA sequence: TGCAGTGCTACCGGGACAGGGTCGTACGAGCAGTACTTC. Translated: CSATGTGSYEQYF.

This clonotype occurred a few times. The chain uses TRBV6-6 and TRBJ2-7, with TRBD2 matching over 10 bases. The V gene end was trimmed by 6 bases and the J gene end by 0 bases; junction bases not matched to a gene: 11. CDR1 is MNHNY and CDR2 is SVGAGI in the germline V gene (reference sequence). The CDR3 covers 17 residues. The chain's CDR3 is CASSPRLAGVGSYEQYF. CDR3 sequence (DNA): TGTGCCAGCAGCCCCCGCCTAGCGGGAGTAGGCTCCTACGAGCAGTACTTC.

This clonotype was counted between two and nine times. This chain links TRBV12-3 or TRBV12-4 with TRBJ2-1; 8 nucleotides agree with TRBD2. This CDR3 region has 12 residues. The junction had 4 bases not matched to a gene; V was cut back by 3 bases and J by 12 bases. CDR3: CASSFSGGPQFF. The CDR3 DNA sequence: TGTGCCAGCAGTTTCAGCGGGGGCCCGCAGTTCTTC.

This clonotype was recorded a few times. J is TRBJ2-1 and V is TRBV18, with D tentatively TRBD2 (5 bases). CDR1 is KGHSH, CDR2 LQKENI, per germline. The CDR3 is 15 amino acids. Between the trimmed V and J ends, which lost 3 bases and 8 bases, there was a span of 17 bases. The CDR3 spells CASSPALVLVDEQFF. In nucleotides, the CDR3 is TGTGCCAGCTCACCGGCGCTGGTACTAGTGGATGAGCAGTTCTTC.

The V and J genes are TRBV7-9 and TRBJ2-2; perhaps TRBD1 as D (6 bases). This CDR3 is 16 amino acids long. Trimming shortened V by 7 bases and J by 4 bases, and 19 bases separated the two germline ends. Per the germline V gene, CDR1 is SEHNR and CDR2 is FQNEAQ (reference sequence). This CDR3 reads CASTSRGILITGELFF. CDR3 DNA: TGTGCCAGCACCAGTAGGGGGATTTTGATCACCGGGGAGCTGTTTTTT.

The V call is TRBV19, the J call TRBJ2-7; 9 bases are shared with TRBD1. The CDR3 is made up of 15 amino acids. The V gene's germline CDR1 is LNHDA and CDR2 SQIVND (reference sequence). Unmatched junction bases numbered 10, after V lost 5 bases and J lost 5 bases. The CDR3 DNA is TGTGCCAGTAGTGACTCCGGGACAGGGACCCACGAGCAGTACTTC. Translation: CASSDSGTGTHEQYF.

This chain joins TRBV4-1 and TRBJ2-2, with D maybe TRBD2 (5 bases). Germline V gene lookup returns CDR1 MGHRA and CDR2 YSYEKL. Trimming stripped 3 bases from V and 3 bases from J, with 11 bases between. This CDR3 spans 15 amino acids. CDR3 DNA sequence: TGCGCCAGCAGCCAGAGGGATTTGGACACCGGGGAGCTGTTTTTT. It codes for CASSQRDLDTGELFF.

The chain employs TRBV7-6 and TRBJ2-5; D might be TRBD1 or TRBD2, each matching 5 bases. Trimming took off 2 bases at V and 2 bases at J, with 18 bases between the two ends. From germline, CDR1 is SGHVS and CDR2 FNYEAQ. CDR3 size: 17 residues. This chain's CDR3 is CASSLSVPGTTQETQYF. Here the CDR3 DNA reads TGTGCCAGCAGCTTATCGGTTCCAGGGACCACTCAAGAGACCCAGTACTTC. The entire variable domain, with the rest obtained from reference TRBV7-6 and TRBJ2-5, is as follows: GAGVSQSPRYKVTKRGQDVALRCDPISGHVSLYWYRQALGQGPEFLTYFNYEAQQDKSGLPNDRFSAERPEGSISTLTIQRTEQRDSAMYRCASSLSVPGTTQETQYFGPGTRLLVL.

The rearrangement uses TRBV12-3 or TRBV12-4 and TRBJ2-7; 7 bases line up with TRBD2. V dropped 6 bases and J dropped 2; count of bases not matched to a gene: 7. CDR3 size: 14 residues. CDR3 region: CASSLLAGPYEQYF. CDR3 nucleotides: TGTGCCAGCAGCCTGTTAGCGGGCCCCTACGAGCAGTACTTC.

The J gene is TRBJ2-7, the V gene TRBV11-2; 9 bases map to TRBD2. Per the germline V gene, CDR1 is SGHAT and CDR2 is FQNNGV. V trimming: 1 base; J trimming: 2 bases; junction bases outside the gene matches: 9. The CDR3 spans 17 residues. CDR3 DNA: TGTGCCAGCAGCTTAGGGCTAGCGGGAAGTAGCACCTACGAGCAGTACTTC. This codes for CASSLGLAGSSTYEQYF.

This clonotype has more than one count but fewer than ten. The chain employs TRBV18 and TRBJ2-3; 10 bases align to TRBD2. Germline CDR1 reads KGHSH; CDR2 reads LQKENI. This CDR3 has 17 amino acids. The V segment lost 3 bases and the J segment 2 bases; nucleotides outside the gene matches: 8. The DNA for the CDR3 is TGTGCCAGCTCACCGCCGGGCCTAGCGGGGGTCACAGATACGCAGTATTTT. It codes for CASSPPGLAGVTDTQYF.

This clonotype appeared many times. DNA of the CDR3: TGTGCCAGCAGCTCCGGGGGGGGCCGCCAAGAGACCCAGTACTTC. As protein: CASSSGGGRQETQYF. This chain connects TRBV7-9 to TRBJ2-5, with TRBD2 matching over 8 bases. Germline V CDR1 and CDR2: SEHNR, FQNEAQ (reference sequence). Losses at the gene ends were 4 bases for V and 1 base for J; bases not matched to a gene: 5. This CDR3 has 15 residues. Combining the CDR3 with reference TRBV7-9 and TRBJ2-5 gives the whole variable domain DTGVSQNPRHKITKRGQNVTFRCDPISEHNRLYWYRQTLGQGPEFLTYFQNEAQLEKSRLLSDRFSAERPKGSFSTLEIQRTEQGDSAMYLCASSSGGGRQETQYFGPGTRLLVL.

This clonotype came up a few times. This chain links TRBV6-2 or TRBV6-3 with TRBJ2-1; 7 bases line up with TRBD2. CDR3 length: 18 residues. The ends lost 6 bases at V and 2 bases at J; junction bases unmatched: 16. The germline V gene has CDR1 MNHEY and CDR2 SVGEGT. As DNA, the CDR3 is TGTGCCAGCAGAGACGTACTCCTCCGGGACTATACCTACAATGAGCAGTTCTTC. Translation: CASRDVLLRDYTYNEQFF.

The rearrangement joins TRBV6-5 to TRBJ1-3; D is unresolved. The CDR3 is made up of 15 amino acids. Germline lookup yields CDR1 MNHEY and CDR2 SVGAGI. Between the trimmed V and J ends, which lost 0 bases and 4 bases, there was a span of 10 bases. The CDR3 DNA is TGTGCCAGCAGTTACTCGGTCTGGACGGGAAACACCATATATTTT. It codes for CASSYSVWTGNTIYF.

This clonotype was detected only a few times. V is TRBV4-1 and J is TRBJ2-5, with D unresolved. In germline, CDR1 is MGHRA, CDR2 YSYEKL. Between the trimmed V and J ends, which lost 1 base and 6 bases, there was a span of 18 bases. This CDR3 is built from 16 residues. In DNA form, the CDR3 reads TGCGCCAGCAGCCAAGTGCCGGACCAGCCTATAAAGACCCAGTACTTC. Amino acid sequence: CASSQVPDQPIKTQYF.

This chain joins TRBV19 and TRBJ2-3, with 13 nucleotides matching TRBD2. The length of the CDR3 is 16 residues. In germline, CDR1 is LNHDA, CDR2 SQIVND (reference sequence). J gave up 5 bases and V 9 bases, and 11 bases lay outside the gene matches. The CDR3 bases are TGTGCCAGCTTGCAACTAGCGGGAGGGCCGGGAGATACGCAGTATTTT. It codes for CASLQLAGGPGDTQYF. The variable domain in full, completed from reference TRBV19 and TRBJ2-3, reads DGGITQSPKYLFRKEGQNVTLSCEQNLNHDAMYWYRQDPGQGLRLIYYSQIVNDFQKGDIAEGYSVSREKKESFPLTVTSAQKNPTAFYLCASLQLAGGPGDTQYFGPGTRLTVL.

The chain recombines TRBV5-1 with TRBJ2-7; TRBD1 matches at 7 bases. Trimming removed 4 bases from V and 3 bases from J; junction bases left unmatched: 7. The CDR3 is 14 amino acids. The germline V gene has CDR1 SGHRS and CDR2 YFSETQ. The CDR3 here is CASSGRQGDYEQYF. CDR3 nucleotide sequence: TGCGCCAGCAGCGGTCGACAGGGAGACTACGAGCAGTACTTC. Full variable domain (remainder filled in from reference TRBV5-1 and TRBJ2-7): KAGVTQTPRYLIKTRGQQVTLSCSPISGHRSVSWYQQTPGQGLQFLFEYFSETQRNKGNFPGRFSGRQFSNSRSEMNVSTLELGDSALYLCASSGRQGDYEQYFGPGTRLTVT.